The following is a T cell receptor beta chain sequence with its context. There is no known antigen for this receptor. No base quality information exists; no much larger clone differs at one position. These data are taken from a study of response to subunit inactivated influenza vaccine (dated by TCRdb to between 2018 and 2020). Turning to the overall study: Deep quantitative T cell receptor repertoire profiling was used in the study to track responses to a trivalent subunit inactivated influenza vaccine.

Libraries were built with RT-PCR. The sequencer was an Illumina HiSeq 2500. TCRdb itself trimmed the public reads at Q25 with fastp, ran MiXCR and retained productive beta chains. One record per CDR3 amino acid sequence lists the most common genes and DNA. This sample has roughly 700,000 distinct CDR3 sequences in its table, and 15% to 19% of those were observed once. The ten largest clonotypes hold about 9.9% of the sample. CDR1 and CDR2 were assigned from the germline V gene as MNHEY and SVGEGT. Trimming costs V 1 base and J 5 bases, and their ends lie 8 bases apart. The CDR3, from cysteine to phenylalanine, totals 13 residues. Of all the DNA, just the CDR3 is kept, 39 bases in frame from base 1. Here is what the overall study found, with its caveats: According to the authors, only a limited number of new T cells may be recruited by each seasonal influenza vaccination.

The sequence links TRBV6-2 or TRBV6-3 to TRBJ1-1; TRBD1 is a possible D gene, resting on 5 matching bases. This sequence originates from a man in his fifties who received an inactivated influenza vaccine. Donor details come from another sample of the same person, matched by shared clones. This material consisted of PBMCs from blood, taken 11 to 12 days after vaccination. The sequenced DNA: TGTGCCAGCAGTTACTTGGGGCTTACTGAAGCTTTCTTT. This encodes CASSYLGLTEAFF.